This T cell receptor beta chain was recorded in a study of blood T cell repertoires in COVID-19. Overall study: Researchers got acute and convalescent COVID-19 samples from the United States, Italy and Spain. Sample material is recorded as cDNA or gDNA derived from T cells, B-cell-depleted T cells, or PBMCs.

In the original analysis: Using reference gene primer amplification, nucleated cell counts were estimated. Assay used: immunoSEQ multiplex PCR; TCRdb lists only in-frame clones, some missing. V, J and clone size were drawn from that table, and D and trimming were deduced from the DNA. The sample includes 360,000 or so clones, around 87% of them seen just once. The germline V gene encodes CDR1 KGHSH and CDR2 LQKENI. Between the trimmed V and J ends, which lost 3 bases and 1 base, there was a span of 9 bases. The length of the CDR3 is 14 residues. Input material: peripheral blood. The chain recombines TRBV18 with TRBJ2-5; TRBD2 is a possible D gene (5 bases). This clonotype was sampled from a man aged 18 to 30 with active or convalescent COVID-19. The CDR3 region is CASSPRGSQETQYF. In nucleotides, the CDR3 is TGTGCCAGCTCACCTCGAGGGAGCCAAGAGACCCAGTACTTC.